Following are 5 T cell receptor beta chains from one sample sequenced in a study of T cells in Graves' hyperthyroidism and ophthalmopathy. Researchers amplified the TCR beta CDR3 regions from RNA transcripts. The HTBI primer set served for first-round RT-PCR of the TCR CDR3. TCRdb recomputed calls from the multiplex PCR reads with MiXCR, one row per CDR3 protein. The top ten clones hold roughly 3% of a sample with about 600,000 distinct CDR3 sequences, about 16% of them seen once. The specimen was blood. These receptors originate from a woman between 40 and 50 years old with Graves' ophthalmopathy.

This clonotype was seen ten or more times. CDR3 region: CSLGGRGRGETQYF. The CDR3 DNA follows: TGCAGTCTTGGGGGGAGGGGGCGGGGGGAGACCCAGTACTTC. V usage is TRBV20-1 and J usage is TRBJ2-5, with D perhaps TRBD1 or TRBD2 (7 bases each). The germline gives CDR1 DFQATT, CDR2 SNEGSKA (reference sequence). V gave up 8 bases and J gave up 5 bases, with 21 bases separating them. The CDR3 contains 14 residues.

The chain carries TRBV30 and TRBJ1-2; tentatively, D is TRBD1 (6 bases). The CDR3 consists of 12 residues. The germline gives CDR1 GTSNPN, CDR2 SVGIG (reference sequence). Trimming removed 2 bases from V and 6 bases from J, with 10 bases in between. The CDR3 nucleotides are TGTGCCTGGAGTTCTAGGGGGGATGGCTACACCTTC. Amino acids: CAWSSRGDGYTF.

This clonotype was observed many times. This chain joins TRBV18 and TRBJ2-5; possible D gene TRBD1, 6 bases. The CDR3 is 13 amino acids. Germline loops: CDR1 KGHSH, CDR2 LQKENI. Trimming shortened V by 1 base and J by 12 bases, and 15 bases separated the two germline ends. The CDR3 here is CASSPQAGDREYF. The CDR3 DNA reads TGTGCCAGCTCACCACAAGCAGGGGATCGGGAGTACTTC.

The chain links TRBV30 to TRBJ2-3; unclear D gene. The CDR3 has 14 amino acids. The germline gives CDR1 GTSNPN, CDR2 SVGIG (reference sequence). V was trimmed by 0 bases and J by 0 bases, leaving 7 bases between them. This CDR3 reads CAWSVSASTDTQYF. In nucleotides, the CDR3 is TGTGCCTGGAGTGTGTCGGCTAGCACAGATACGCAGTATTTT.

V usage is TRBV28 and J usage is TRBJ2-2, with 9 bases that match TRBD2. This CDR3 comprises 17 residues. The ends lost 1 base at V and 2 bases at J; junction bases unmatched: 5. Looked up from germline, CDR1 is MDHEN and CDR2 is SYDVKM. CDR3 DNA sequence: TGTGCCAGCAGTTTATTAAGCGGGAGGTTAAACACCGGGGAGCTGTTTTTT. Protein: CASSLLSGRLNTGELFF.